This T cell receptor (beta chain) was identified in a study of blood T cell repertoires in COVID-19. Adults between roughly 18 and 90 years of age took part from fewer than 30 US areas. Allocation to cohorts depended on clinical history reported by the participants. Original data processing: Estimation of nucleated cell counts relied on the amplification of reference gene primers. Libraries were prepared by immunoSEQ multiplex PCR; TCRdb keeps only in-frame clonotypes and omits some of them. V and J calls and clone size are those listed in that table; D and trimming were worked out from the DNA. The sample has over 55,000 clones, 70% to 90% seen once. This TCR derives from a woman in her forties with acute COVID-19. The sequenced sample was PBMCs or T cells enriched from blood (not recorded which).

The CDR3 DNA reads TGTGCCAGCAGCCCACCTTTGGGCGCCTACGAGCAGTACTTC. Its translation is CASSPPLGAYEQYF. This rearrangement joins TRBV3-1 (or the pseudogene TRBV3-2) to TRBJ2-7; no firm D call. This CDR3 has 14 residues. Germline V gene lookup returns CDR1 LGHDT and CDR2 YNNKEL (reference sequence). Trimming removed 4 bases from V and 2 bases from J, with 12 bases in between.